This T cell receptor (beta chain) was retrieved from a study of shared clonotypes between healthy human individuals. Findings and limits, study-wide: Compared with memory subsets, naive subsets generally had larger estimated richness.

About this clone itself: Its antigen is still unknown.

The CDR3 is made up of 16 amino acids. Deletions cut 3 bases from V and 0 bases from J, with 14 bases between. Germline V lookup: CDR1 MDHEN, CDR2 SYDVKM. Some clones are missing from TCRdb's copy, which holds only in-frame ones; the method was immunoSEQ multiplex PCR. The table has under 85,000 clones, about 64% seen once. The sequence was obtained from a young man in good health. Input material: memory CD8+ T cells sorted from blood. Subset noted: CD45RO+ cells pooled with CCR7-negative TemRA cells. The V gene is TRBV28, the J gene TRBJ2-5, with D possibly being TRBD2 (5 bases). The CDR3 loop reads CASSLGITGDQETQYF. In nucleotides, the CDR3 is TGTGCCAGCAGTTTGGGAATAACCGGGGACCAAGAGACCCAGTACTTC. Full variable domain (rest looked up from reference TRBV28 and TRBJ2-5): DVKVTQSSRYLVKRTGEKVFLECVQDMDHENMFWYRQDPGLGLRLIYFSYDVKMKEKGDIPEGYSVSREKKERFSLILESASTNQTSMYLCASSLGITGDQETQYFGPGTRLLVL.